These T cell receptor beta chains were read from a single sample in a study of cytomegalovirus exposure and HLA in healthy donors. The protocol was immunoSEQ multiplex PCR, while the TCRdb copy is restricted to in-frame clones and leaves out a portion. Of under 150,000 clones listed, 68% are singletons. The sequencing sample was made of PBMCs. Receptors were obtained from a man between 60 and 75 years old in good health and CMV-seronegative. Each CDR3 is given with its conserved first and last residue. The D gene is left open where the match is weak. A clone size is listed for some rows: how often the clone was seen (once, few, many), or a class if it is expanded.

j_gene: TRBJ1-4; abundance: NA; v_gene: TRBV19; d_gene: NA; CDR3nt: TGTGCCAGTAGTATACAGGGTAATGAAAAACTGTTTTTT; CDR3aa: CASSIQGNEKLFF
j_gene: TRBJ1-5; abundance: NA; v_gene: TRBV12-2; d_gene: NA; CDR3nt: TGTGCAAGTCGCTCCGGCGGGACCCAGCATTTT; CDR3aa: CASRSGGTQHF
j_gene: TRBJ1-4; abundance: NA; v_gene: TRBV28; d_gene: TRBD1; CDR3nt: TGTGCCAGCACCTTCGACAGGGGGCGCAGTTCAACTAATGAAAAACTGTTTTTT; CDR3aa: CASTFDRGRSSTNEKLFF
j_gene: TRBJ2-7; abundance: NA; v_gene: TRBV29-1; d_gene: TRBD2; CDR3nt: TGCAGCGTTGAGGTACTAGCGGGAGTTCGCGAGCAGTACTTC; CDR3aa: CSVEVLAGVREQYF
j_gene: TRBJ2-3; abundance: NA; v_gene: TRBV13; d_gene: NA; CDR3nt: TGTGCCAGCAGCTTCGGCGTGGCGGCTCCCAGCACAGATACGCAGTATTTT; CDR3aa: CASSFGVAAPSTDTQYF
j_gene: TRBJ1-4; abundance: NA; v_gene: TRBV30; d_gene: TRBD1; CDR3nt: TGTGCCTGGAAAGACTACAGGGGGCCAACTAATGAAAAACTGTTTTTT; CDR3aa: CAWKDYRGPTNEKLFF
j_gene: TRBJ2-5; abundance: NA; v_gene: TRBV5-1; d_gene: TRBD2; CDR3nt: TGCGCCAGCAGATCATCCGGACTAGCGGGCTTCCAAGAGACCCAGTACTTC; CDR3aa: CASRSSGLAGFQETQYF
j_gene: TRBJ1-2; abundance: few; v_gene: TRBV6-1; d_gene: TRBD1; CDR3nt: TGTGCCAGCGCTGACAGGGGGGGAGTCTATGGCTACACCTTC; CDR3aa: CASADRGGVYGYTF
j_gene: TRBJ2-5; abundance: few; v_gene: TRBV7-9; d_gene: NA; CDR3nt: TGTGCCAGCAGCCAAAACCAAGAGACCCAGTACTTC; CDR3aa: CASSQNQETQYF
j_gene: TRBJ1-2; abundance: NA; v_gene: TRBV6-1; d_gene: TRBD1; CDR3nt: TGTGCCAGCAGCGACACGGACAGGTTGTATGGCTACACCTTC; CDR3aa: CASSDTDRLYGYTF
j_gene: TRBJ2-1; abundance: NA; v_gene: TRBV4-3; d_gene: TRBD2; CDR3nt: TGCGCCAGCAGCCAAGGGAGTGCGGGAGACTACAATGAGCAGTTCTTC; CDR3aa: CASSQGSAGDYNEQFF
j_gene: TRBJ1-3; abundance: few; v_gene: TRBV9; d_gene: NA; CDR3nt: TGTGCCAGCAGCGTAGATGGGGGGTTCTCTGGAAACACCATATATTTT; CDR3aa: CASSVDGGFSGNTIYF
j_gene: TRBJ2-1; abundance: NA; v_gene: TRBV7-3; d_gene: TRBD2; CDR3nt: TGTGCCAGCAGCTTAATGGGGACTAGCTACAATGAGCAGTTCTTC; CDR3aa: CASSLMGTSYNEQFF
j_gene: TRBJ2-5; abundance: NA; v_gene: TRBV6-1; d_gene: NA; CDR3nt: TGTGCCAGCAGTGATCCCCGGGGACAAGAGACCCAGTACTTC; CDR3aa: CASSDPRGQETQYF
j_gene: TRBJ1-5; abundance: NA; v_gene: TRBV5-6; d_gene: TRBD1; CDR3nt: TGTGCCAGCAGCTTGGAAGGACAGGGGTTCAATCAGCCCCAGCATTTT; CDR3aa: CASSLEGQGFNQPQHF
j_gene: TRBJ2-1; abundance: few; v_gene: TRBV6-6; d_gene: TRBD2; CDR3nt: TGTGCCAGCAGCGATAAGGATGGGACTACGAACAATGAGCAGTTCTTC; CDR3aa: CASSDKDGTTNNEQFF
j_gene: TRBJ1-2; abundance: once; v_gene: TRBV7-3; d_gene: NA; CDR3nt: TGTGCCAGCAGCTTTCGAGACAATCAGGGCTACACCTTC; CDR3aa: CASSFRDNQGYTF
j_gene: TRBJ2-7; abundance: NA; v_gene: TRBV11-1; d_gene: TRBD2; CDR3nt: TGTGCCAGCAGCTTAGATAGGACTAGCGGGACGGAGCAGTACTTC; CDR3aa: CASSLDRTSGTEQYF
j_gene: TRBJ2-6; abundance: once; v_gene: TRBV27; d_gene: TRBD1; CDR3nt: TGTGCCAGCAGTTTCTACAGGGGCTCTGGGGCCAACGTCCTGACTTTC; CDR3aa: CASSFYRGSGANVLTF
j_gene: TRBJ1-2; abundance: NA; v_gene: TRBV2; d_gene: NA; CDR3nt: TGTGCCAGCAGCCCCTTTAACTATGGCTACACCTTC; CDR3aa: CASSPFNYGYTF
j_gene: TRBJ2-2; abundance: NA; v_gene: TRBV6-4; d_gene: TRBD2; CDR3nt: TGTGCCAGCAGTGAGATAGCGGGAGTGGCCGGGGAGCTGTTTTTT; CDR3aa: CASSEIAGVAGELFF
j_gene: TRBJ2-5; abundance: NA; v_gene: TRBV19; d_gene: TRBD2; CDR3nt: TGTGCCAGTAGTGAAGCTAGCGGGAGTTTTGGAGAGACCCAGTACTTC; CDR3aa: CASSEASGSFGETQYF
j_gene: TRBJ2-3; abundance: NA; v_gene: TRBV7-9; d_gene: TRBD1; CDR3nt: TGTGCCAGCACCGACAGGGGGCCCACAGATACGCAGTATTTT; CDR3aa: CASTDRGPTDTQYF